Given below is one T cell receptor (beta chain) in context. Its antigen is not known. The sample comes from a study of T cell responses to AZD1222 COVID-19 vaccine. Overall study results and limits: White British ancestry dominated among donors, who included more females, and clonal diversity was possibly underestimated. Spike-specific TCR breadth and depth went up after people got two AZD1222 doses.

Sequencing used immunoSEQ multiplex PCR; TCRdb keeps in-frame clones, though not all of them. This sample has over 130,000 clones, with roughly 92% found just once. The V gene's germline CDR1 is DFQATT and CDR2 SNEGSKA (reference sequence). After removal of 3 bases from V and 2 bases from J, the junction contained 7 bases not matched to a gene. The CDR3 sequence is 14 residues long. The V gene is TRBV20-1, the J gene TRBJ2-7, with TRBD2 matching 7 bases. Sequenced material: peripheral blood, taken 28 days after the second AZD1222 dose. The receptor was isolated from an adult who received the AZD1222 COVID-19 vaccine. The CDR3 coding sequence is TGCAGTGCTAGTCACAGCGGGGCAACCTACGAGCAGTACTTC. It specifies CSASHSGATYEQYF.